The following is a T cell receptor beta chain sequence with its context. Its specificity is unknown. This CDR3 contains 13 residues. Per the germline V gene, CDR1 is DFQATT and CDR2 is SNEGSKA (reference sequence). With V trimmed by 3 bases and J by 3 bases, 5 bases remained unmatched. Sequencing used immunoSEQ multiplex PCR; TCRdb keeps in-frame clones, though not all of them. The table shows around 71,000 clones, with approximately 80% occurring only once. The data are from a study of T cell responses to AZD1222 COVID-19 vaccine. The study's findings and limits: The peak T cell response came first, and repertoires were sampled only after it.

The J gene is TRBJ2-7, the V gene TRBV20-1; TRBD2 agrees at 7 bases. The TCR comes from an adult who received the AZD1222 COVID-19 vaccine. Sequenced material: peripheral blood, taken 28 days after the second AZD1222 dose. The DNA for the CDR3 is TGCAGTGCTAGTTTCGCTAGCGGCTACGAGCAGTACTTC. It encodes CSASFASGYEQYF.